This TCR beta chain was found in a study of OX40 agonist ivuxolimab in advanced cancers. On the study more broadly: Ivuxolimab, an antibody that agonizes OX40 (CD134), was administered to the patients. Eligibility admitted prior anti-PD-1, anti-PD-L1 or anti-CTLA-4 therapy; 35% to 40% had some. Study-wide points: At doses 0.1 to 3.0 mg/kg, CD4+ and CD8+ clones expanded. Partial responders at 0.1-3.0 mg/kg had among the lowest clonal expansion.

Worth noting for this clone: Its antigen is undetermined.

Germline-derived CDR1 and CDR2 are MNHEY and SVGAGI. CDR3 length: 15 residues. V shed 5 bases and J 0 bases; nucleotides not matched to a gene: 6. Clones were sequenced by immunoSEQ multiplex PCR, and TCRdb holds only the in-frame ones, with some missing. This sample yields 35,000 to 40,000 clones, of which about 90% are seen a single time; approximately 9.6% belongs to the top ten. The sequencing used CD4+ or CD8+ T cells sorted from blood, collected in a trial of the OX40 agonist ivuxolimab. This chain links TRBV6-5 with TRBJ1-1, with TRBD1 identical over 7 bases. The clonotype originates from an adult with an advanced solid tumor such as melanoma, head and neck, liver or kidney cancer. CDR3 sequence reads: CASSARGTLNTEAFF. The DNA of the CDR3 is TGTGCCAGCAGTGCCAGGGGGACCCTGAACACTGAAGCTTTCTTT.